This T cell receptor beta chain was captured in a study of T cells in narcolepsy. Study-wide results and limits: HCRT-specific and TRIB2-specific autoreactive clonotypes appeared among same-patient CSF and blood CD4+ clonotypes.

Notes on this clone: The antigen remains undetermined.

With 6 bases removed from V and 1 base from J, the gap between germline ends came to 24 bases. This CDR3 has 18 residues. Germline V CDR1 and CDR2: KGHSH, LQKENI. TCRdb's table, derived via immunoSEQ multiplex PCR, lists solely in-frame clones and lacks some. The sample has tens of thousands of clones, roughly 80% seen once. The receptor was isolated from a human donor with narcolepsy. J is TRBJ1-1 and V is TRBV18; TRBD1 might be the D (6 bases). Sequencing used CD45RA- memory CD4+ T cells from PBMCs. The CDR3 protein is CASSAGTLNGGENTEAFF. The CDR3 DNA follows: TGTGCCAGCTCTGCCGGGACACTAAACGGGGGGGAGAACACTGAAGCTTTCTTT.